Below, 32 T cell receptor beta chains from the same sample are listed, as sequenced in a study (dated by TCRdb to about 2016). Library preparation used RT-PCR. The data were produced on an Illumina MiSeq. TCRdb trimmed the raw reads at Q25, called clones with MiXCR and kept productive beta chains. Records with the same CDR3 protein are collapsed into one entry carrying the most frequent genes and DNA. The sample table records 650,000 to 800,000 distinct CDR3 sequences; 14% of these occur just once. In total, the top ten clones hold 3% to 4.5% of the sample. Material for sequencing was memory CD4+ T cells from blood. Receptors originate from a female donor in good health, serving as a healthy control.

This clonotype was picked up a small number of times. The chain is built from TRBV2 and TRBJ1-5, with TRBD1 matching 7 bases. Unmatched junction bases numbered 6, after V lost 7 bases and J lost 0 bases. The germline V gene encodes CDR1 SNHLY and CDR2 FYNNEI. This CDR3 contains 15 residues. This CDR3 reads CASTTDRYSNQPQHF. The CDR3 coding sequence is TGTGCCAGCACCACGGACAGGTATAGCAATCAGCCCCAGCATTTT. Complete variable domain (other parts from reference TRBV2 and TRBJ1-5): EPEVTQTPSHQVTQMGQEVILRCVPISNHLYFYWYRQILGQKVEFLVSFYNNEISEKSEIFDDQFSVERPDGSNFTLKIRSTKLEDSAMYFCASTTDRYSNQPQHFGDGTRLSIL.

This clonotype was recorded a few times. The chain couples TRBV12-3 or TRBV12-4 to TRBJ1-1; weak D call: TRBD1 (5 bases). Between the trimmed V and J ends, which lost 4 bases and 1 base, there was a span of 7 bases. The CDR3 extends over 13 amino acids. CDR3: CASSWTKNTEAFF. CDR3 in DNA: TGTGCCAGCAGTTGGACAAAGAACACTGAAGCTTTCTTT.

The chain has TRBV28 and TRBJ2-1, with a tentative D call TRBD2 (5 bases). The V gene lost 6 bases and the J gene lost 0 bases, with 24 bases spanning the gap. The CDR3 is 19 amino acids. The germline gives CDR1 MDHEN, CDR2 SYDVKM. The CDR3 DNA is TGTGCCAGCAGCCCTCATGGTCTAGCAGGACTGAGCTCCTACAATGAGCAGTTCTTC. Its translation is CASSPHGLAGLSSYNEQFF. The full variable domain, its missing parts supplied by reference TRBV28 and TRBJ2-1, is DVKVTQSSRYLVKRTGEKVFLECVQDMDHENMFWYRQDPGLGLRLIYFSYDVKMKEKGDIPEGYSVSREKKERFSLILESASTNQTSMYLCASSPHGLAGLSSYNEQFFGPGTRLTVL.

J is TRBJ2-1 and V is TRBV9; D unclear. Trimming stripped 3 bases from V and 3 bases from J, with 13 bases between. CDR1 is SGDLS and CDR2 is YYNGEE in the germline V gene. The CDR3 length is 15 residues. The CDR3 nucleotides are TGTGCCAGCAGCGCCCTTGCAGGCGTCTACAATGAGCAGTTCTTC. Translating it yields CASSALAGVYNEQFF.

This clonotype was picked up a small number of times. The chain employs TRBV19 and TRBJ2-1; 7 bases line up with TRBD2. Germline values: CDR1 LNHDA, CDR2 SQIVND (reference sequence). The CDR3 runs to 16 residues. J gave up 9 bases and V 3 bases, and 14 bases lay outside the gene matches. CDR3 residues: CASSIGWEGRRSEQFF. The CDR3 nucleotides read TGTGCCAGTAGTATTGGGTGGGAGGGCCGTCGTAGTGAGCAGTTCTTC.

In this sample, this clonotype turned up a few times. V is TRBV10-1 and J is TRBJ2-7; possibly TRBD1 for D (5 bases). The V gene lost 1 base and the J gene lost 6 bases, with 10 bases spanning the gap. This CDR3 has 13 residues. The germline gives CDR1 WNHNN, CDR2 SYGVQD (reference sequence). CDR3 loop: CASSEWGFIEQYF. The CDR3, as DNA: TGCGCCAGCAGTGAGTGGGGCTTCATCGAGCAGTACTTC.

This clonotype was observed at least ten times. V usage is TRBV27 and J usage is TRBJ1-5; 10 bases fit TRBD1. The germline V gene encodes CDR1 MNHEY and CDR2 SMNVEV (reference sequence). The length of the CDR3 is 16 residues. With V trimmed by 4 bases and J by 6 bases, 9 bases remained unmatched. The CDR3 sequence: CASSWTGGFNSQPQHF. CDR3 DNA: TGTGCCAGCAGTTGGACAGGGGGTTTCAATAGTCAGCCCCAGCATTTT.

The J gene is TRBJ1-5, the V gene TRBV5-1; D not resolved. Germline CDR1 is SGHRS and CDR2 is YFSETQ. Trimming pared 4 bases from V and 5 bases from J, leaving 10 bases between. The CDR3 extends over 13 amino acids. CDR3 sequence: CASSPTPDQPQHF. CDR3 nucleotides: TGCGCCAGCAGCCCCACCCCCGATCAGCCCCAGCATTTT.

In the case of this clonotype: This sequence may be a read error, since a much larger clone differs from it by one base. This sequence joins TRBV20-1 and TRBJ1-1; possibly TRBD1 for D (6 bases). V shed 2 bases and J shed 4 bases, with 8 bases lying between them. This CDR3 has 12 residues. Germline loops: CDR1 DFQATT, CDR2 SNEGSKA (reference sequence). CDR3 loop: CSARKGGTEAFF. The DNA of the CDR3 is TGCAGTGCTAGAAAGGGGGGCACTGAAGCTTTCTTT.

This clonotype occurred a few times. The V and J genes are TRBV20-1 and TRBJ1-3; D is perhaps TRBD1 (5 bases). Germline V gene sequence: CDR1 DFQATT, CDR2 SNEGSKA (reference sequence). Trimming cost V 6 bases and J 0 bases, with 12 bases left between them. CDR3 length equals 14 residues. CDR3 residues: CSARRGVSGNTIYF. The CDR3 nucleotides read TGCAGTGCCAGGCGGGGGGTCTCTGGAAACACCATATATTTT.

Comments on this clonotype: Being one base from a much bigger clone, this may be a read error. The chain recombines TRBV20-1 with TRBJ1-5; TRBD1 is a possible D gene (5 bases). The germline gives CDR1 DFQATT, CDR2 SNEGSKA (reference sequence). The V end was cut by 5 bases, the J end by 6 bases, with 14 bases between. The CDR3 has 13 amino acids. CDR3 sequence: CSAPEAGSQPQHF. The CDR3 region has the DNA TGCAGTGCTCCCGAGGCAGGGTCTCAGCCCCAGCATTTT.

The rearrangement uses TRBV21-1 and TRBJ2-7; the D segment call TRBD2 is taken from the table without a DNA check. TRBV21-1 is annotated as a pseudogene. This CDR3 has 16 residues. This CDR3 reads CASGGQIGRPWHEQYF. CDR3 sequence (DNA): TGTGCCAGCGGCGGACAAATCGGGAGACCATGGCACGAGCAGTACTTC.

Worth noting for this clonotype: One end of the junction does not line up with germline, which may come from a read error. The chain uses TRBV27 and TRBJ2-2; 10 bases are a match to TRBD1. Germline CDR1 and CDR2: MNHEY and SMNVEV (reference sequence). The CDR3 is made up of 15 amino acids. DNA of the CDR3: TGTGCTAGCAGTGACAGGGGGCGCATCCCCGGGGAGCTGTTTTTT. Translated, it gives CASSDRGRIPGELFF.

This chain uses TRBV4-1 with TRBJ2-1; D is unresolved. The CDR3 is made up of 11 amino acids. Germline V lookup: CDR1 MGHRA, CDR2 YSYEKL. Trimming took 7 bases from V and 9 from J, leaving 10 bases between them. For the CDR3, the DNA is TGCGCCAGCATGGGGTGGGGTGAGCAGTTCTTC. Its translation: CASMGWGEQFF.

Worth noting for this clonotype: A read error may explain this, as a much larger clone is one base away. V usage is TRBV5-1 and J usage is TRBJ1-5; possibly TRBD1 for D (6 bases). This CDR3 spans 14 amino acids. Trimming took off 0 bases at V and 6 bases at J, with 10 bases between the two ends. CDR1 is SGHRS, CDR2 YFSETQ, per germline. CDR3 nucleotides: TGCGCCAGCAGCTTGGGCGGGGGCGTTCAGCCCCAGCATTTT. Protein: CASSLGGGVQPQHF.

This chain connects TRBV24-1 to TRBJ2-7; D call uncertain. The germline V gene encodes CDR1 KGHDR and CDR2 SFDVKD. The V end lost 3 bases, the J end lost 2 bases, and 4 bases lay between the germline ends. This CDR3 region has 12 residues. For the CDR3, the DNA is TGTGCCACCAGTGATATAACCTACGAGCAGTACTTC. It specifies CATSDITYEQYF.

CDR3 nucleotides: TGCAGTGCTTTTGACGGATTCTCTGGAAACACCATATATTTT. Translating it yields CSAFDGFSGNTIYF. The V call is TRBV20-1, the J call TRBJ1-3; D not certain. CDR3 length: 14 amino acids. Germline-derived CDR1 and CDR2 are DFQATT and SNEGSKA (reference sequence). V was pared by 5 bases and J by 0 bases, with 11 bases between.

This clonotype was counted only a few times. The CDR3 loop reads CASRSQPTVYEQYF. The CDR3 DNA reads as TGCGCCAGCCGATCGCAACCGACAGTTTACGAGCAGTACTTC. This chain links TRBV5-1 with TRBJ2-7; a possible D gene is TRBD1 (5 bases). This CDR3 region has 14 residues. Germline CDR1 reads SGHRS; CDR2 reads YFSETQ. V was shortened by 7 bases and J by 4 bases, with 18 bases between the two germline ends.

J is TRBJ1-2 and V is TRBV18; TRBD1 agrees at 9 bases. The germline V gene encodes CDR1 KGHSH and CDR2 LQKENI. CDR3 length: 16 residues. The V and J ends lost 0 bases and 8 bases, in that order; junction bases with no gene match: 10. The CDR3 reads CASSPPSVQGAKGYTF. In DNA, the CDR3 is TGTGCCAGCTCACCACCGAGTGTACAGGGGGCGAAAGGCTACACCTTC.

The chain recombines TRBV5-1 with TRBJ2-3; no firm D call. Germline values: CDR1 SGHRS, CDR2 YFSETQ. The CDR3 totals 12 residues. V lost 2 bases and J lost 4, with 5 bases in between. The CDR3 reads CASSFASDTQYF. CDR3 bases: TGCGCCAGCAGCTTTGCCTCAGATACGCAGTATTTT. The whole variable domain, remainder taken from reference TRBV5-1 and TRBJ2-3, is KAGVTQTPRYLIKTRGQQVTLSCSPISGHRSVSWYQQTPGQGLQFLFEYFSETQRNKGNFPGRFSGRQFSNSRSEMNVSTLELGDSALYLCASSFASDTQYFGPGTRLTVL.

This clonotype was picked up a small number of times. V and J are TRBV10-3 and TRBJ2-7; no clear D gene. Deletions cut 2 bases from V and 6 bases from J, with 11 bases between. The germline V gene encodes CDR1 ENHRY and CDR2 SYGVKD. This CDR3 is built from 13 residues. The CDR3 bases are TGTGCCATCAGTGAGACCGTGGGTATCGAGCAGTACTTC. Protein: CAISETVGIEQYF.

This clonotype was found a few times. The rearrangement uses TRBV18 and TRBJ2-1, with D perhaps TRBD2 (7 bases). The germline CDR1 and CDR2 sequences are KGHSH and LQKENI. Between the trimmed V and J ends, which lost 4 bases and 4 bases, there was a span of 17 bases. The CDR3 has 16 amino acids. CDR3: CASSRGASGIYNEQFF. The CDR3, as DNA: TGTGCCAGCTCACGGGGGGCTAGCGGAATATACAATGAGCAGTTCTTC.

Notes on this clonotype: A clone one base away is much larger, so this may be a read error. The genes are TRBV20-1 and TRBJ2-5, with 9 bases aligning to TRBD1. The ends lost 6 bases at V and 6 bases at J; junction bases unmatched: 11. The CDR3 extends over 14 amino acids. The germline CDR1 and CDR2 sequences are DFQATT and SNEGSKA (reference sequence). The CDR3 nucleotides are TGCAGTGCCTCAAAAACGACAGGGGGAAAGACCCAGTACTTC. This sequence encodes CSASKTTGGKTQYF.

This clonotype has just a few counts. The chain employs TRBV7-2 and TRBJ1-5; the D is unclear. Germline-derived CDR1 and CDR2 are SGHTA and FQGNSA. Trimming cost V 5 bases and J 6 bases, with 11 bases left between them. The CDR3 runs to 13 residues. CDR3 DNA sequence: TGTGCCAGCAGCCTTTCGGAAGGTCAGCCCCAGCATTTT. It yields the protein CASSLSEGQPQHF.

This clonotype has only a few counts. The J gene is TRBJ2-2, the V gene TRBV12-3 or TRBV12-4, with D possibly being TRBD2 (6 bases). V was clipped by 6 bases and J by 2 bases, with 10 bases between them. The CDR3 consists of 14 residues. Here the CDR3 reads CASRGLENTGELFF. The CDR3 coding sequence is TGTGCCAGCAGGGGACTGGAAAACACCGGGGAGCTGTTTTTT.

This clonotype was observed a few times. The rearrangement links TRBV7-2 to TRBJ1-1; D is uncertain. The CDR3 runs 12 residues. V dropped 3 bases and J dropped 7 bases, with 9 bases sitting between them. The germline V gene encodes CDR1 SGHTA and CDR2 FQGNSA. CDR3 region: CASSFHVREAFF. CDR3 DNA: TGTGCCAGCAGCTTCCATGTTCGTGAAGCTTTCTTT.

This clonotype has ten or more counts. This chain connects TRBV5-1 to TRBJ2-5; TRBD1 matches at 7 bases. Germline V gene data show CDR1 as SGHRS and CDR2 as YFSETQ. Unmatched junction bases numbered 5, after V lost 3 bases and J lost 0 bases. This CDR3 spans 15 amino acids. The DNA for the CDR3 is TGCGCCAGCAGCTCCGGACAGGCACACCAAGAGACCCAGTACTTC. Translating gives CASSSGQAHQETQYF.

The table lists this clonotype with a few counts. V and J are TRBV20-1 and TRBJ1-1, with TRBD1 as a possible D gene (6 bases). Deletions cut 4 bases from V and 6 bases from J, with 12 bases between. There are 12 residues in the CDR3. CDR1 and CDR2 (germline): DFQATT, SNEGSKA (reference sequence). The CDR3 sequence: CSAKRGFAEAFF. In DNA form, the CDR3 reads TGCAGTGCTAAGAGGGGGTTCGCTGAAGCTTTCTTT.

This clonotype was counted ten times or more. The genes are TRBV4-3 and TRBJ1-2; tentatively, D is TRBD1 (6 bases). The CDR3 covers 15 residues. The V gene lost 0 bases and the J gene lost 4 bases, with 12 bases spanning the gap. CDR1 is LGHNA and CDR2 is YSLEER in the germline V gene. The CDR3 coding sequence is TGCGCCAGCAGCCAAGATGGGAGGGGGGGCTATGGCTACACCTTC. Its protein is CASSQDGRGGYGYTF.

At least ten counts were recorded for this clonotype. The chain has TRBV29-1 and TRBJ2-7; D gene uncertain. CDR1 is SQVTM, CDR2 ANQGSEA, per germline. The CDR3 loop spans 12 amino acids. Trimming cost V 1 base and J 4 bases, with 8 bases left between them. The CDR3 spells CSVEGPSYEQYF. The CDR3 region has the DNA TGCAGCGTTGAAGGGCCGTCTTACGAGCAGTACTTC.

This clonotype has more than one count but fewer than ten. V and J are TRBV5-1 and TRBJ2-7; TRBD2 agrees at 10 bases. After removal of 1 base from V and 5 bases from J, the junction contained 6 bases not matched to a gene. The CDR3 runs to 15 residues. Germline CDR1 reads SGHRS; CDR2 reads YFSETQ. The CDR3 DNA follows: TGCGCCAGCAGCTTGTTTGCTAGCGGGAGTCACGAGCAGTACTTC. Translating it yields CASSLFASGSHEQYF.

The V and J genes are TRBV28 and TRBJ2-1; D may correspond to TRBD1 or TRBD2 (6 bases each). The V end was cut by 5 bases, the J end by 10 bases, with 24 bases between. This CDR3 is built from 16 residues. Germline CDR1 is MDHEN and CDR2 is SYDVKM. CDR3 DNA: TGTGCCAGCAGTCCAAGGGGGACTCCCTCGTCGGCGGAGCAGTTCTTC. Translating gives CASSPRGTPSSAEQFF.